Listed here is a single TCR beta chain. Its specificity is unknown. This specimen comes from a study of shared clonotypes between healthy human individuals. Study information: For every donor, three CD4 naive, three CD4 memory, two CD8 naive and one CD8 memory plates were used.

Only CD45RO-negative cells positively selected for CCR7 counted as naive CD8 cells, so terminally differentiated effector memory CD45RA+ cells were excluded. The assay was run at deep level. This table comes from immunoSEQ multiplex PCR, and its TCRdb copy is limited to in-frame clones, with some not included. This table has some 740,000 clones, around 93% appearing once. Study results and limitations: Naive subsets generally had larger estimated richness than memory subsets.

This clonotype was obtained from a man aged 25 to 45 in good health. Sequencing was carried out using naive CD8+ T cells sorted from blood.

The CDR3 here is CASSEYGTGGTGELFF. The CDR3 nucleotides are TGTGCCAGCAGTGAATACGGGACAGGGGGCACCGGGGAGCTGTTTTTT. This chain joins TRBV25-1 and TRBJ2-2; TRBD1 matches at 11 bases. The CDR3 totals 16 residues. V shed 0 bases and J 4 bases; nucleotides not matched to a gene: 1. Germline lookup yields CDR1 MGHDK and CDR2 SYGVNS.